The rows below give T cell receptor beta chains drawn from one sample of a study of blood T cell repertoires in COVID-19. Sequenced by immunoSEQ multiplex PCR; TCRdb stores in-frame clones only, minus some. The sample includes 150,000 to 200,000 clones, approximately 85% of them seen just once. Material for sequencing was PBMCs or T cells enriched from blood (not recorded which). All receptors come from a woman aged 18 to 35 who had recovered from COVID-19. CDR3s include the opening cysteine and the closing phenylalanine or tryptophan. D genes are given only for firm matches. Clone size appears in some rows only: once, few, many, or a class for an expanded clone.

d_gene: -
v_gene: TRBV6-5
j_gene: TRBJ1-1
abundance: -
CDR3aa: CAIGTTKNTEAFF
CDR3nt: TGTGCCATAGGGACAACCAAGAACACTGAAGCTTTCTTT

d_gene: TRBD2
v_gene: TRBV7-2
j_gene: TRBJ2-2
abundance: -
CDR3aa: CASSTPSGRNKAGELFF
CDR3nt: TGTGCCAGCAGCACCCCTAGCGGGAGAAACAAAGCCGGGGAGCTGTTTTTT

d_gene: TRBD1
v_gene: TRBV3-1/TRBV3-2
j_gene: TRBJ2-3
abundance: -
CDR3aa: CASSLRDRGTDTQYF
CDR3nt: TGTGCCAGCAGCCTCCGGGACAGGGGAACAGATACGCAGTATTTT

d_gene: -
v_gene: TRBV7-9
j_gene: TRBJ1-4
abundance: -
CDR3aa: CASSLARGAGYEKLFF
CDR3nt: TGTGCCAGCAGCTTAGCCAGAGGGGCGGGATATGAAAAACTGTTTTTT

d_gene: -
v_gene: TRBV30
j_gene: TRBJ1-1
abundance: -
CDR3aa: CAWSVGANTEAFF
CDR3nt: TGTGCCTGGAGTGTGGGAGCGAACACTGAAGCTTTCTTT

d_gene: TRBD1
v_gene: TRBV9
j_gene: TRBJ1-2
abundance: -
CDR3aa: CASSVGTVHGYTF
CDR3nt: TGTGCCAGCAGCGTTGGGACAGTGCATGGCTACACCTTC

d_gene: TRBD1
v_gene: TRBV19
j_gene: TRBJ2-7
abundance: -
CDR3aa: CASSKDRIGAEQYF
CDR3nt: TGTGCCAGTAGTAAGGACAGGATAGGGGCCGAGCAGTACTTC

d_gene: -
v_gene: TRBV5-1
j_gene: TRBJ1-1
abundance: -
CDR3aa: CASSFRTSNTEAFF
CDR3nt: TGCGCCAGCAGCTTCCGGACTTCGAACACTGAAGCTTTCTTT

d_gene: -
v_gene: TRBV20-1
j_gene: TRBJ2-3
abundance: -
CDR3aa: CSASQGIGTDTQYF
CDR3nt: TGCAGTGCTAGTCAGGGGATTGGCACAGATACGCAGTATTTT

d_gene: TRBD2
v_gene: TRBV7-9
j_gene: TRBJ2-7
abundance: -
CDR3aa: CASSLSPGLAGSYEQYF
CDR3nt: TGTGCCAGCAGCTTGAGCCCCGGGCTAGCGGGCTCCTACGAGCAGTACTTC

d_gene: -
v_gene: TRBV19
j_gene: TRBJ1-5
abundance: -
CDR3aa: CASSDLGRGSNQPQHF
CDR3nt: TGTGCCAGTAGTGACCTTGGGAGGGGGAGCAATCAGCCCCAGCATTTT

d_gene: -
v_gene: TRBV11-2
j_gene: TRBJ2-7
abundance: -
CDR3aa: CASSLESTGAFYEQYF
CDR3nt: TGTGCCAGCAGCTTAGAATCCACGGGAGCATTCTACGAGCAGTACTTC

d_gene: TRBD1
v_gene: TRBV29-1
j_gene: TRBJ2-1
abundance: once
CDR3aa: CSAKQGGNYNEQFF
CDR3nt: TGCAGCGCCAAACAGGGGGGAAACTACAATGAGCAGTTCTTC

d_gene: -
v_gene: TRBV3-1/TRBV3-2
j_gene: TRBJ2-5
abundance: -
CDR3aa: CASSSTSPIYF
CDR3nt: TGTGCCAGCAGCAGTACTAGCCCCATTTACTTC

d_gene: TRBD1
v_gene: TRBV9
j_gene: TRBJ1-2
abundance: -
CDR3aa: CASSVWDSDYGYTF
CDR3nt: TGTGCCAGCAGTGTCTGGGACAGCGACTATGGCTACACCTTC

d_gene: TRBD2
v_gene: TRBV6-2/TRBV6-3
j_gene: TRBJ2-7
abundance: -
CDR3aa: CASSYGASGVSSYEQYF
CDR3nt: TGTGCCAGCAGTTACGGAGCTAGCGGGGTTAGCTCCTACGAGCAGTACTTC

d_gene: -
v_gene: TRBV30
j_gene: TRBJ1-1
abundance: -
CDR3aa: CAWSGNGDKAFF
CDR3nt: TGTGCCTGGAGCGGTAACGGGGATAAAGCTTTCTTT

d_gene: -
v_gene: TRBV30
j_gene: TRBJ1-5
abundance: -
CDR3aa: CAWSLDSNQPQHF
CDR3nt: TGTGCCTGGAGTTTAGATAGCAATCAGCCCCAGCATTTT

d_gene: TRBD1
v_gene: TRBV30
j_gene: TRBJ2-7
abundance: few
CDR3aa: CACTGTGGPYEQYF
CDR3nt: TGTGCCTGCACCGGGACAGGGGGACCCTACGAGCAGTACTTC

d_gene: -
v_gene: TRBV27
j_gene: TRBJ1-3
abundance: -
CDR3aa: CASGLRGNTIYF
CDR3nt: TGTGCCAGCGGACTTAGGGGAAACACCATATATTTT

d_gene: -
v_gene: TRBV9
j_gene: TRBJ1-4
abundance: once
CDR3aa: CASSWGGSGANEKLFF
CDR3nt: TGTGCCAGCAGCTGGGGGGGAAGTGGAGCTAATGAAAAACTGTTTTTT

d_gene: TRBD1
v_gene: TRBV5-1
j_gene: TRBJ2-1
abundance: -
CDR3aa: CASSLDRGSYNEQFF
CDR3nt: TGCGCCAGCAGCTTGGACAGGGGATCCTACAATGAGCAGTTCTTC

d_gene: -
v_gene: TRBV2
j_gene: TRBJ2-5
abundance: -
CDR3aa: CASSGQNQETQYF
CDR3nt: TGTGCCAGCAGTGGACAGAACCAAGAGACCCAGTACTTC

d_gene: -
v_gene: TRBV4-2
j_gene: TRBJ2-2
abundance: -
CDR3aa: CASSLERSWNTGELFF
CDR3nt: TGTGCCAGCAGCCTCGAAAGGAGCTGGAACACCGGGGAGCTGTTTTTT

d_gene: -
v_gene: TRBV18
j_gene: TRBJ1-1
abundance: -
CDR3aa: CASSPEILQAFF
CDR3nt: TGTGCCAGCTCACCCGAGATTCTCCAAGCTTTCTTT

d_gene: -
v_gene: TRBV6-5
j_gene: TRBJ1-4
abundance: -
CDR3aa: CASGTPGDEKLFF
CDR3nt: TGTGCCAGCGGTACCCCAGGGGATGAAAAACTGTTTTTT

d_gene: TRBD1
v_gene: TRBV5-6
j_gene: TRBJ2-7
abundance: -
CDR3aa: CASSPLTGLINEQYF
CDR3nt: TGTGCCAGCAGTCCCCTGACAGGGTTGATCAACGAGCAGTACTTC

d_gene: -
v_gene: TRBV4-2
j_gene: TRBJ1-1
abundance: few
CDR3aa: CASSQNPAGEPNTEAFF
CDR3nt: TGTGCCAGCAGCCAAAACCCGGCGGGAGAACCGAACACTGAAGCTTTCTTT

d_gene: TRBD2
v_gene: TRBV24-1
j_gene: TRBJ2-1
abundance: -
CDR3aa: CATGAGGPLTEQFF
CDR3nt: TGTGCCACCGGCGCGGGGGGGCCTCTCACTGAGCAGTTCTTC

d_gene: -
v_gene: TRBV27
j_gene: TRBJ2-3
abundance: once
CDR3aa: CASSLSKSADTDTQYF
CDR3nt: TGTGCCAGCAGTTTATCGAAGTCCGCGGACACAGATACGCAGTATTTT

d_gene: -
v_gene: TRBV27
j_gene: TRBJ2-7
abundance: once
CDR3aa: CASSSGLSAYEQYF
CDR3nt: TGTGCCAGCAGTTCGGGACTTTCCGCCTACGAGCAGTACTTC

d_gene: TRBD1
v_gene: TRBV5-1
j_gene: TRBJ2-5
abundance: -
CDR3aa: CASSPGQGETQYF
CDR3nt: TGCGCCAGCAGCCCGGGACAGGGGGAGACCCAGTACTTC

d_gene: TRBD1
v_gene: TRBV7-6
j_gene: TRBJ1-1
abundance: -
CDR3aa: CASSLGQGENTEAFF
CDR3nt: TGTGCCAGCAGCTTAGGACAGGGGGAGAACACTGAAGCTTTCTTT

d_gene: TRBD2
v_gene: TRBV2
j_gene: TRBJ2-1
abundance: -
CDR3aa: CASSLAALVGNEQFF
CDR3nt: TGTGCCAGCAGCCTAGCGGCCTTAGTGGGCAATGAGCAGTTCTTC

d_gene: TRBD1
v_gene: TRBV7-8
j_gene: TRBJ1-6
abundance: -
CDR3aa: CASSSEGTGISPLHF
CDR3nt: TGTGCCAGCAGCTCAGAAGGGACAGGGATATCACCCCTCCACTTT

d_gene: -
v_gene: TRBV5-6
j_gene: TRBJ1-4
abundance: once
CDR3aa: CASSYALVDEKLFF
CDR3nt: TGTGCCAGCAGCTATGCTCTGGTAGATGAAAAACTGTTTTTT

d_gene: -
v_gene: TRBV29-1
j_gene: TRBJ2-1
abundance: -
CDR3aa: CSARENNEQFF
CDR3nt: TGCAGCGCCCGGGAAAACAATGAGCAGTTCTTC

d_gene: -
v_gene: TRBV7-9
j_gene: TRBJ1-2
abundance: -
CDR3aa: CASSASRHGRNVYGYTF
CDR3nt: TGTGCCAGCAGTGCCAGTCGGCACGGCAGGAATGTTTATGGCTACACCTTC

d_gene: TRBD2
v_gene: TRBV7-6
j_gene: TRBJ2-2
abundance: once
CDR3aa: CASSSGLGDTGELFF
CDR3nt: TGTGCCAGCAGCTCCGGACTAGGTGACACCGGGGAGCTGTTTTTT

d_gene: TRBD1
v_gene: TRBV7-6
j_gene: TRBJ1-4
abundance: -
CDR3aa: CASSTRTGRKLFF
CDR3nt: TGTGCCAGCAGCACAAGGACAGGCAGAAAACTGTTTTTT

d_gene: -
v_gene: TRBV5-1
j_gene: TRBJ2-1
abundance: -
CDR3aa: CASSLGYLASSYNEQFF
CDR3nt: TGCGCCAGCAGCTTGGGGTATTTAGCGAGCTCCTACAATGAGCAGTTCTTC

d_gene: TRBD2
v_gene: TRBV6-4
j_gene: TRBJ2-3
abundance: -
CDR3aa: CASSDSTSGSDTQYF
CDR3nt: TGTGCCAGCAGTGACTCGACTAGCGGTTCAGATACGCAGTATTTT

d_gene: -
v_gene: TRBV7-2
j_gene: TRBJ1-5
abundance: -
CDR3aa: CASSLGVRQPQHF
CDR3nt: TGTGCCAGCAGCTTAGGTGTCCGGCAGCCCCAGCATTTT

d_gene: -
v_gene: TRBV19
j_gene: TRBJ1-3
abundance: -
CDR3aa: CASSGQGRRNTIYF
CDR3nt: TGTGCCAGTAGTGGGCAGGGGCGAAGAAACACCATATATTTT

d_gene: -
v_gene: TRBV11-2
j_gene: TRBJ1-1
abundance: few
CDR3aa: CASSLTGRDTEAFF
CDR3nt: TGTGCCAGCAGCTTAACAGGGAGAGACACTGAAGCTTTCTTT

d_gene: TRBD1
v_gene: TRBV7-8
j_gene: TRBJ1-4
abundance: -
CDR3aa: CASGPTGVGEKLFF
CDR3nt: TGTGCCAGCGGACCTACAGGGGTTGGTGAAAAACTGTTTTTT

d_gene: -
v_gene: TRBV18
j_gene: TRBJ1-2
abundance: -
CDR3aa: CASSPLGADGYTF
CDR3nt: TGTGCCAGCTCACCACTGGGGGCGGATGGCTACACCTTC

d_gene: TRBD2
v_gene: TRBV4-1
j_gene: TRBJ2-1
abundance: -
CDR3aa: CASSQGGGSGNEQFF
CDR3nt: TGCGCCAGCAGCCAAGGAGGCGGGAGTGGCAATGAGCAGTTCTTC

d_gene: -
v_gene: TRBV24-1
j_gene: TRBJ2-2
abundance: few
CDR3aa: CATSGVAANTGELFF
CDR3nt: TGTGCCACCAGTGGTGTTGCAGCGAACACCGGGGAGCTGTTTTTT

d_gene: TRBD1
v_gene: TRBV27
j_gene: TRBJ2-3
abundance: -
CDR3aa: CASSTRGTGERDTQYF
CDR3nt: TGTGCCAGCAGTACAAGAGGGACAGGGGAGCGAGATACGCAGTATTTT

d_gene: TRBD1
v_gene: TRBV20-1
j_gene: TRBJ2-5
abundance: -
CDR3aa: CSASSPGTGAQGTQYF
CDR3nt: TGCAGTGCTAGTTCTCCAGGGACAGGGGCCCAAGGGACCCAGTACTTC

d_gene: -
v_gene: TRBV7-2
j_gene: TRBJ1-4
abundance: few
CDR3aa: CASSFTGNEKLFF
CDR3nt: TGTGCCAGCAGCTTTACAGGGAATGAAAAACTGTTTTTT

d_gene: -
v_gene: TRBV11-2
j_gene: TRBJ1-4
abundance: -
CDR3aa: CASSVRGAANEKLFF
CDR3nt: TGTGCCAGCAGCGTCCGGGGGGCGGCTAATGAAAAACTGTTTTTT

d_gene: TRBD1
v_gene: TRBV29-1
j_gene: TRBJ2-2
abundance: -
CDR3aa: CSVDHGQGFTGELFF
CDR3nt: TGCAGCGTGGACCACGGACAGGGGTTCACCGGGGAGCTGTTTTTT

d_gene: -
v_gene: TRBV30
j_gene: TRBJ1-1
abundance: -
CDR3aa: CAWSGGLDTYSNTEAFF
CDR3nt: TGTGCCTGGAGTGGGGGATTGGACACCTACTCGAACACTGAAGCTTTCTTT

d_gene: TRBD1
v_gene: TRBV25-1
j_gene: TRBJ1-2
abundance: -
CDR3aa: CASSDRTGYGYTF
CDR3nt: TGTGCCAGCAGTGATCGGACAGGCTATGGCTACACCTTC

d_gene: TRBD1
v_gene: TRBV5-1
j_gene: TRBJ1-2
abundance: few
CDR3aa: CASSLDRGKDGYTF
CDR3nt: TGCGCCAGCAGCTTGGACAGGGGCAAGGATGGCTACACCTTC

d_gene: -
v_gene: TRBV27
j_gene: TRBJ2-3
abundance: -
CDR3aa: CATRASTDTQYF
CDR3nt: TGTGCCACCAGGGCTAGCACAGATACGCAGTATTTT

d_gene: TRBD1
v_gene: TRBV27
j_gene: TRBJ1-5
abundance: -
CDR3aa: CASSHTGGSNQPQHF
CDR3nt: TGTGCCAGCAGCCACACAGGGGGTAGCAATCAGCCCCAGCATTTT